This T cell receptor (beta chain) was recorded in a study of identical twins. Study-wide results and limits: Out-of-frame TCR alpha sharing observed in monozygotic twins exceeded model estimates. Partial confounding of zero-insertion analyses by invariant MAIT and iNKT cells was possible. Conclusions were drawn cross-sectionally by statistical analysis, without following the same donors.

Germline V CDR1 and CDR2: MDHEN, SYDVKM. V was trimmed by 7 bases and J by 4 bases, leaving 25 bases between them. The CDR3 is 17 residues long. In its sample, this clonotype was seen a few times. Its cognate antigen is unknown. Everyone who gave samples was a healthy Caucasian. One entry per CDR3 protein, called by TCRdb with MiXCR from the 5' RACE reads. Counted here are approximately 890,000 distinct CDR3 sequences, about 12% occurring once; the ten biggest clones make up about 1.5%. These same data were also listed under a study on yellow fever vaccine responses in identical twins.

The chain employs TRBV28 and TRBJ1-1; no firm D call. This TCR derives from a woman younger than 35 in good health. Sample: PBMCs. DNA of the CDR3: TGTGCCAGCACCTCCCGGCGCCCCTGGCAGGCGGGCACTGAAGCTTTCTTT. It codes for CASTSRRPWQAGTEAFF.